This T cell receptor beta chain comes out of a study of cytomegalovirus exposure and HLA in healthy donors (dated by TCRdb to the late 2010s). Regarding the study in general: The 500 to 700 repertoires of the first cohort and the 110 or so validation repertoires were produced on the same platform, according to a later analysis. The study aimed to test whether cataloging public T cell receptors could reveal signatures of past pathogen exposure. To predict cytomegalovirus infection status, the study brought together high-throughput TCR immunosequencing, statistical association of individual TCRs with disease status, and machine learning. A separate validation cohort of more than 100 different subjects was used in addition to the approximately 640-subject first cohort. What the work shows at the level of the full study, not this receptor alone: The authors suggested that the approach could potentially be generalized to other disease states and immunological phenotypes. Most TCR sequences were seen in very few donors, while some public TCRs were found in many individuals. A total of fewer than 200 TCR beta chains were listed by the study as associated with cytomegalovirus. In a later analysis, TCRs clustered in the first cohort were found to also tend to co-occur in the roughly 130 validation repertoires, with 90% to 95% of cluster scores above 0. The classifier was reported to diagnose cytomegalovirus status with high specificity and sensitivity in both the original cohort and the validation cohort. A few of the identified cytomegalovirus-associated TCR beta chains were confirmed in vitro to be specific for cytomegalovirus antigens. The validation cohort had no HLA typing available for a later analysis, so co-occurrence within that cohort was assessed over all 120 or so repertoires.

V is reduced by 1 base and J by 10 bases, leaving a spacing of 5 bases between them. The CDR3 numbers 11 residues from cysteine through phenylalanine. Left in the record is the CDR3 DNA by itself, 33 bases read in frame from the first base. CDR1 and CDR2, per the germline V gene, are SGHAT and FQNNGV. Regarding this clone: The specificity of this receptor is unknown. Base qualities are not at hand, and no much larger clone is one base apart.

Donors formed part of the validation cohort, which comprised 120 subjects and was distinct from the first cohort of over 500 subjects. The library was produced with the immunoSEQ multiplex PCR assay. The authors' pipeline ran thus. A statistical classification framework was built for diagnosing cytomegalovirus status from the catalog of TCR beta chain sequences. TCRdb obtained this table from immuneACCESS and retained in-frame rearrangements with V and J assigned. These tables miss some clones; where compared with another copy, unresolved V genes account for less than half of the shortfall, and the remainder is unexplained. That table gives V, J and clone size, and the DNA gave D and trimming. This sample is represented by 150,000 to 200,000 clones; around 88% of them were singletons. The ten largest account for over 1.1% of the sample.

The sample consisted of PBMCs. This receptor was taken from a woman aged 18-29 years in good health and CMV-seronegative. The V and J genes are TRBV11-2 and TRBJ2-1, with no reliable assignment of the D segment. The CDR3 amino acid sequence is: CASSLVREQFF. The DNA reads TGTGCCAGCAGCTTAGTGAGAGAGCAGTTCTTC.